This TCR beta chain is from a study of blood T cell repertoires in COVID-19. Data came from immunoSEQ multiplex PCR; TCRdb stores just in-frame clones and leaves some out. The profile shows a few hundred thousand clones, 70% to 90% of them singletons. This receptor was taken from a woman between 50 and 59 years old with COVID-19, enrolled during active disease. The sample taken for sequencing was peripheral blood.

The CDR3 coding sequence is TGTGCCAGCAGCCCCCCGACAGTGGATACGCAGTATTTT. Translation: CASSPPTVDTQYF. This chain links TRBV5-6 with TRBJ2-3; a weak D match, TRBD1 (5 bases). This CDR3 is 13 amino acids long. CDR1 is SGHDT, CDR2 YYEEEE, per germline. Between the trimmed V and J ends, which lost 4 bases and 6 bases, there was a span of 12 bases.